A selection of T cell receptor beta chains follows, all from one sample in a study of cytomegalovirus exposure and HLA in healthy donors. The method was immunoSEQ multiplex PCR; TCRdb's version includes in-frame clones alone and lacks a portion of them. Among around 130,000 clones, more than 60% were seen once, and the ten largest hold under 9%. Sequenced sample: PBMCs. All receptors derive from a woman in her 40s in good health and CMV-seropositive. Both conserved end residues are part of each CDR3. The D gene is left open where the match is weak. Clone size is shown for a subset of rows, as once, few, many or a class of expanded clone.

d_call j_call v_call clone_size cdr3_aa cdr3_nt
TRBD1 TRBJ2-7 TRBV10-3 few CASSPPPGTGDYYEQYF TGTGCCTCCAGCCCCCCCCCGGGGACAGGGGATTACTACGAGCAGTACTTC
NA TRBJ1-5 TRBV6-6 NA CASTPGGSNQPQHF TGTGCCAGCACACCGGGGGGTAGCAACCAGCCCCAGCATTTT
TRBD2 TRBJ2-1 TRBV5-1 NA CASSPGTSGRFNEQFF TGCGCCAGCAGCCCGGGGACTAGCGGGCGTTTCAATGAGCAGTTCTTC
NA TRBJ2-2 TRBV25-1 NA CASSDPSGGTGGELFF TGTGCCAGCAGTGATCCGAGCGGGGGGACAGGCGGGGAGCTGTTTTTT
NA TRBJ2-2 TRBV7-9 few CASSLSRRDTNTGELFF TGTGCCAGCAGCTTATCCCGCCGGGACACTAACACCGGGGAGCTGTTTTTT
NA TRBJ1-1 TRBV7-3 once CASSPGQGQAFF TGTGCCAGCAGCCCCGGCCAGGGCCAAGCTTTCTTT
TRBD1 TRBJ1-2 TRBV28 NA CASSSTSGTDYGYTF TGTGCCAGCAGTTCTACCTCCGGGACAGACTATGGCTACACCTTC
TRBD1 TRBJ2-5 TRBV6-5 once CASRFGQVETQYF TGTGCCAGCAGGTTTGGACAGGTAGAGACCCAGTACTTC
TRBD1 TRBJ2-1 TRBV25-1 NA CASSGRHHRGLAYNEQFF TGTGCCAGCAGTGGGCGACACCACAGGGGGCTGGCCTACAATGAGCAGTTCTTC
NA TRBJ1-4 TRBV9 once CASSVEVGGPGEKLFF TGTGCCAGCAGCGTAGAGGTGGGGGGGCCTGGTGAAAAACTGTTTTTT
NA TRBJ1-5 TRBV5-5 NA CASSLGLTQPQHF TGTGCCAGCAGCCTGGGACTGACTCAGCCCCAGCATTTT
NA TRBJ2-1 TRBV6-5 NA CASSWANEQFF TGTGCCAGCAGTTGGGCTAATGAGCAGTTCTTC
TRBD2 TRBJ2-1 TRBV2 NA CASSQLAGLQNEQFF TGTGCCAGTAGCCAACTAGCGGGGCTCCAAAATGAGCAGTTCTTC
NA TRBJ2-7 TRBV27 NA CASSLSRGYEQYF TGTGCCAGCAGTTTATCCCGGGGCTACGAGCAGTACTTC
TRBD1 TRBJ1-1 TRBV6-6 NA CASRPMPGQGSDEAFF TGTGCCAGCAGGCCAATGCCGGGACAGGGGTCGGATGAAGCTTTCTTT
TRBD1 TRBJ1-1 TRBV28 NA CASSEQGESTEAFF TGTGCCAGCAGTGAACAGGGGGAGAGCACTGAAGCTTTCTTT
NA TRBJ1-6 TRBV6-5 few CASRSARGNSPLHF TGTGCCAGCAGATCCGCTCGAGGGAATTCACCCCTCCACTTT
TRBD1 TRBJ1-2 TRBV30 once CAWSVQGEYGYTF TGTGCCTGGAGTGTTCAGGGGGAGTATGGCTACACCTTC
NA TRBJ1-1 TRBV5-3 few CARSQRGNTEAFF TGTGCCAGAAGCCAACGGGGGAACACTGAAGCTTTCTTT
NA TRBJ2-3 TRBV5-1 NA CASSLKGDTQYF TGCGCCAGCAGCTTGAAGGGGGATACGCAGTATTTT
TRBD2 TRBJ2-2 TRBV19 NA CASKAGDRTGELFF TGTGCCAGTAAAGCGGGAGATCGGACCGGGGAGCTGTTTTTT
TRBD1 TRBJ1-1 TRBV28 NA CASSLIDRGAFEAFF TGTGCCAGCAGTTTAATCGACAGGGGCGCGTTTGAGGCTTTCTTT
NA TRBJ1-1 TRBV6-6 NA CASSYVDTEAFF TGTGCCAGCAGTTACGTAGACACTGAAGCTTTCTTT
NA TRBJ1-1 TRBV7-3 NA CASSSLGRKAFF TGTGCCAGCAGCTCACTGGGCAGGAAGGCTTTCTTT
TRBD1 TRBJ2-3 TRBV19 NA CASSIGQQTGGDTQYF TGTGCCAGTAGTATCGGACAACAGACAGGGGGAGATACGCAGTATTTT
NA TRBJ1-5 TRBV19 NA CASSPGYNQPQHF TGTGCCAGTAGTCCAGGGTACAATCAGCCCCAGCATTTT
NA TRBJ1-6 TRBV7-7 NA CASSLGKRGSPLHF TGTGCTAGCAGCCTCGGTAAAAGAGGTTCACCCCTCCACTTT
NA TRBJ2-5 TRBV29-1 NA CSVDRFGEEQETQYF TGCAGCGTTGACAGATTCGGGGAGGAGCAAGAGACCCAGTACTTC
NA TRBJ2-1 TRBV18 NA CASSLPSYEQFF TGTGCCAGCTCCCTCCCTAGTTATGAGCAGTTCTTC
TRBD1 TRBJ2-7 TRBV4-2 few CASSTLGQGAWGSYEQYF TGTGCCAGCAGCACCTTGGGACAGGGGGCGTGGGGTTCCTACGAGCAGTACTTC
NA TRBJ2-1 TRBV6-1 NA CASRDSFMYEQFF TGTGCCAGCCGGGACTCCTTTATGTATGAGCAGTTCTTC
NA TRBJ2-5 TRBV5-1 NA CASSPQWQERKETQYF TGCGCCAGCAGCCCCCAGTGGCAGGAAAGAAAAGAGACCCAGTACTTC
NA TRBJ2-7 TRBV28 NA CASSLQGHEQYF TGTGCCAGCAGCCTACAGGGTCACGAGCAGTACTTC
TRBD1 TRBJ1-3 TRBV19 NA CASSKIQGASGNTIYF TGTGCCAGTAGTAAGATACAGGGGGCAAGTGGAAACACCATATATTTT
TRBD2 TRBJ2-5 TRBV23-1 few CASSQSSPFLREGQETQYF TGCGCCAGCAGTCAATCAAGCCCTTTCCTCAGGGAGGGCCAAGAGACCCAGTACTTC
NA TRBJ2-6 TRBV6-5 NA CASSNRQGGNVLTF TGTGCCAGCAGCAATAGGCAGGGAGGCAACGTCCTGACTTTC
TRBD2 TRBJ2-7 TRBV2 NA CASSGTSGFYEQYF TGTGCCAGCAGCGGGACTAGCGGGTTCTACGAGCAGTACTTC
TRBD1 TRBJ2-7 TRBV6-6 NA CASSYSPGTVDDEQYF TGTGCCAGCAGTTACTCGCCCGGGACAGTTGACGATGAGCAGTACTTC
NA TRBJ1-3 TRBV10-1 few CASSPPTGSRSGNTIYF TGCGCCAGCAGTCCCCCGACAGGCAGTCGGTCTGGAAACACCATATATTTT
TRBD1 TRBJ1-1 TRBV9 NA CASSVDPGQGEVAFF TGTGCCAGCAGCGTGGATCCGGGACAGGGGGAAGTAGCTTTCTTT
NA TRBJ2-1 TRBV30 NA CAWNHNSYNEQFF TGTGCCTGGAACCACAACTCCTACAATGAGCAGTTCTTC
TRBD1 TRBJ1-5 TRBV18 few CASSPGTGPNQPQHF TGTGCCAGCTCACCAGGGACAGGGCCGAATCAGCCCCAGCATTTT
TRBD2 TRBJ2-7 TRBV6-6 NA CASSHLAGGSYEQYF TGTGCCAGCAGCCACCTAGCGGGGGGTTCCTACGAGCAGTACTTC
TRBD1 TRBJ1-1 TRBV6-5 NA CASSSGTEMNTEAFF TGTGCCAGCAGTTCTGGGACAGAGATGAACACTGAAGCTTTCTTT
TRBD1 TRBJ1-4 TRBV5-6 NA CASSWGTGKEKLFF TGTGCCAGCAGCTGGGGGACAGGGAAAGAAAAACTGTTTTTT
TRBD1 TRBJ2-7 TRBV7-2 NA CASSRTGGNEQYF TGTGCCAGCAGCAGGACAGGGGGCAACGAGCAGTACTTC
NA TRBJ1-1 TRBV5-1 NA CASSLAGHMNTEAFF TGCGCCAGCAGCTTGGCCGGACACATGAACACTGAAGCTTTCTTT
TRBD2 TRBJ2-1 TRBV6-5 NA CASSSGLASGSNEQFF TGTGCCAGCAGTTCAGGGTTGGCTAGCGGGAGCAATGAGCAGTTCTTC
TRBD1 TRBJ1-2 TRBV6-5 NA CASGGTGGNYGYTF TGTGCCAGCGGGGGGACAGGGGGTAACTATGGCTACACCTTC
TRBD2 TRBJ2-1 TRBV7-8 NA CASSPIAGGPDNEQFF TGTGCCAGCAGCCCAATAGCGGGGGGGCCCGACAATGAGCAGTTCTTC
TRBD2 TRBJ2-1 TRBV30 few CAWERGGPYNEQFF TGTGCCTGGGAGCGGGGGGGCCCCTACAATGAGCAGTTCTTC
NA TRBJ2-2 TRBV12-5 NA CASGLEAGELFF TGTGCTAGTGGCCTTGAGGCCGGGGAGCTGTTTTTT
TRBD1 TRBJ1-1 TRBV2 NA CASRADREITEAFF TGTGCCAGCAGAGCCGACAGGGAGATCACTGAAGCTTTCTTT